This entry lists 26 T cell receptor beta chains sequenced from one sample in a study of early stage breast cancer tumors. Method: immunoSEQ multiplex PCR; TCRdb's copy keeps in-frame clones and lacks some. The sample shows 35,000 to 45,000 clones, over 65% of them seen only once. The sequencing input was blood. All receptors come from a person in their sixties with breast cancer.

The chain is built from TRBV30 and TRBJ1-4; 7 bases match TRBD1. Trimming took 0 bases from V and 7 from J; bases not matched to a gene: 2. This CDR3 is built from 13 residues. CDR1 is GTSNPN, CDR2 SVGIG, per germline (reference sequence). CDR3 bases: TGTGCCTGGAGTGTAGGGGGCCGTGAAAAACTGTTTTTT. Its translation is CAWSVGGREKLFF.

The chain is built from TRBV10-3 and TRBJ2-2; D possibly corresponds to TRBD2 (7 bases). CDR1 ENHRY and CDR2 SYGVKD come from the germline V gene. Trimming shortened V by 4 bases and J by 5 bases, and 20 bases separated the two germline ends. This CDR3 region has 17 residues. This chain's CDR3 is CAISAGGGGLQTGELFF. The DNA of the CDR3 is TGTGCCATCAGTGCGGGAGGAGGGGGGCTACAAACCGGGGAGCTGTTTTTT.

The chain links TRBV30 to TRBJ1-4; D is undetermined. The CDR3 runs to 16 residues. V was pared by 3 bases and J by 0 bases, with 14 bases between. Germline CDR1 GTSNPN, CDR2 SVGIG (reference sequence). The CDR3 DNA is TGTGCCTGGAGCGGACGAGGTTCTGCAACTAATGAAAAACTGTTTTTT. Residues: CAWSGRGSATNEKLFF.

The chain recombines TRBV6-4 with TRBJ2-2; the match to TRBD2 covers 9 bases. The germline CDR1 and CDR2 sequences are MRHNA and SNTAGT. The CDR3 has 15 amino acids. V lost 6 bases and J lost 1; bases outside the gene matches: 3. The CDR3: CASSLLAGNTGELFF. CDR3 nucleotides: TGTGCCAGCAGCCTACTAGCGGGGAACACCGGGGAGCTGTTTTTT.

The chain has TRBV7-2 and TRBJ2-1, with D perhaps matching TRBD2 (5 bases). Deletions cut 0 bases from V and 10 bases from J, with 13 bases between. This CDR3 comprises 14 residues. The germline V gene encodes CDR1 SGHTA and CDR2 FQGNSA. The CDR3 sequence is CASSLAGVVGEQFF. CDR3 DNA: TGTGCCAGCAGCTTAGCGGGAGTCGTCGGAGAGCAGTTCTTC.

This clone was detected a few times. This sequence joins TRBV6-1 and TRBJ2-3; 7 nucleotides match TRBD2. V trimming: 5 bases; J trimming: 1 base; junction bases outside the gene matches: 6. Germline CDR1 MNHNS, CDR2 SASEGT. The CDR3 extends over 15 amino acids. CDR3 nucleotides: TGTGCCAGCAGTCCTAGCGGAGAGGGCACAGATACGCAGTATTTT. It specifies CASSPSGEGTDTQYF.

The chain combines TRBV6-1 with TRBJ2-7, with a possible D match to TRBD2 (7 bases). The CDR3 is made up of 14 amino acids. In germline, CDR1 is MNHNS, CDR2 SASEGT. The ends were cut back, 7 bases at V and 0 bases at J, with 13 bases in the middle. For the CDR3, the DNA is TGTGCCAGCAATGATGGGGGGGCCTCCTACGAGCAGTACTTC. This translates into CASNDGGASYEQYF.

CDR3 bases: TGTGCCAGCTCACCACGGACAGGAAACACCGGGGAGCTGTTTTTT. It encodes CASSPRTGNTGELFF. The chain couples TRBV18 to TRBJ2-2, with TRBD1 identical over 7 bases. The J segment lost 2 bases and the V segment lost 1 base, leaving 1 base of the junction unmatched. Germline V lookup: CDR1 KGHSH, CDR2 LQKENI. This CDR3 is 15 amino acids long.

The chain couples TRBV2 to TRBJ2-3; 13 nucleotides align to TRBD2. Germline lookup yields CDR1 SNHLY and CDR2 FYNNEI. CDR3 length: 15 residues. V dropped 5 bases and J dropped 6; count of bases not matched to a gene: 5. This chain's CDR3 is CASSSTSGGRDTQYF. CDR3 in DNA: TGTGCCAGCAGTTCGACTAGCGGGGGGCGGGATACGCAGTATTTT.

The rearrangement joins TRBV7-6 to TRBJ1-3; D is undetermined. This CDR3 comprises 17 residues. Looked up from germline, CDR1 is SGHVS and CDR2 is FNYEAQ. V was shortened by 2 bases and J by 0 bases, with 14 bases between the two germline ends. The CDR3 bases are TGTGCCAGCAGCTTAAGTTTGGCGGACCACTCTGGAAACACCATATATTTT. Protein: CASSLSLADHSGNTIYF.

The chain combines TRBV2 with TRBJ2-5, with D perhaps TRBD1 (5 bases). V gave up 6 bases and J gave up 2 bases, with 10 bases separating them. The germline gives CDR1 SNHLY, CDR2 FYNNEI. The CDR3 runs 13 residues. This CDR3 reads CASSNRLQETQYF. The CDR3 DNA sequence: TGTGCCAGCAGCAACAGGTTACAAGAGACCCAGTACTTC.

The CDR3 region is CASSFGGGVNTEAFF. CDR3 in DNA: TGCGCCAGCAGCTTTGGAGGGGGCGTCAACACTGAAGCTTTCTTT. This rearrangement joins TRBV5-1 to TRBJ1-1, with 7 bases that match TRBD1. The CDR3 covers 15 residues. Germline V gives CDR1 SGHRS, CDR2 YFSETQ. V was pared by 2 bases and J by 2 bases, with 6 bases of the junction left unmatched.

The rearrangement joins TRBV6-5 to TRBJ1-5; D is possibly TRBD1 (5 bases). CDR3 length: 15 amino acids. Germline V CDR1 and CDR2: MNHEY, SVGAGI. The V gene lost 2 bases and the J gene lost 6 bases, with 14 bases spanning the gap. CDR3 sequence reads: CASSYRGQPGQPQHF. For the CDR3, the DNA is TGTGCCAGCAGTTACCGCGGACAACCAGGTCAGCCCCAGCATTTT.

The V and J genes are TRBV5-1 and TRBJ2-5; 7 bases are shared with TRBD2. Germline assignment: CDR1 SGHRS and CDR2 YFSETQ. The CDR3 loop spans 13 amino acids. The trim removed 3 bases at V and 5 bases at J, leaving 4 bases unmatched. The CDR3 reads CASSWGRGETQYF. The CDR3 DNA reads as TGCGCCAGCAGCTGGGGGAGGGGTGAGACCCAGTACTTC.

This clone was seen a few times. The J gene is TRBJ1-1, the V gene TRBV7-9, with D perhaps TRBD1 (6 bases). V was shortened by 2 bases and J by 8 bases, with 12 bases between the two germline ends. The CDR3 loop spans 13 amino acids. Germline lookup yields CDR1 SEHNR and CDR2 FQNEAQ (reference sequence). The CDR3 bases are TGTGCCAGCAGCTTATCCAGGGGTAGGGAAGCTTTCTTT. As protein: CASSLSRGREAFF.

This clone was detected only a few times. The gene calls are TRBV6-6 and TRBJ1-2; D ambiguous. Trimming stripped 6 bases from V and 4 bases from J, with 12 bases between. The CDR3 has 13 residues. Germline lookup yields CDR1 MNHNY and CDR2 SVGAGI (reference sequence). For the CDR3, the DNA is TGTGCCAGCAGCACCCAGGCGGGCTATGGCTACACCTTC. Encoded protein: CASSTQAGYGYTF.

This rearrangement joins TRBV14 to TRBJ1-2, with 8 nucleotides matching TRBD1. Germline V gene sequence: CDR1 SGHDN, CDR2 FVKESK. V lost 4 bases to trimming and J lost 8 bases; unmatched junction nucleotides: 9. This CDR3 has 14 residues. Here the CDR3 reads CASSPLDRGRGYTF. CDR3 coding DNA: TGTGCCAGCAGCCCACTAGACAGGGGTCGGGGCTACACCTTC.

V is TRBV5-1 and J is TRBJ2-5; 9 nucleotides agree with TRBD1. Trimming at V came to 0 bases and at J to 5 bases, leaving 11 bases not matched to a gene. The CDR3 loop spans 17 amino acids. Germline V lookup: CDR1 SGHRS, CDR2 YFSETQ. CDR3 coding DNA: TGCGCCAGCAGCTTGGCTGGACTGGGACAGGGCAGGGAGACCCAGTACTTC. Protein product: CASSLAGLGQGRETQYF.

V usage is TRBV5-1 and J usage is TRBJ1-3; D might be TRBD1 (5 bases). The germline V and J ends were trimmed by 4 bases and 3 bases, with 14 bases remaining between them. The CDR3 has 15 residues. Germline V gives CDR1 SGHRS, CDR2 YFSETQ. DNA for the CDR3: TGCGCCAGCAGCGCACAGGCCGGGGGTGGAAACACCATATATTTT. Encoded protein: CASSAQAGGGNTIYF.

This clone was recorded once. The chain uses TRBV2 and TRBJ2-7, with 7 bases matching TRBD1. Unmatched junction bases numbered 5, after V lost 7 bases and J lost 2 bases. The CDR3 is made up of 13 amino acids. Germline V gene sequence: CDR1 SNHLY, CDR2 FYNNEI. The CDR3 is CASKRGPTYEQYF. The DNA of the CDR3 is TGTGCCAGCAAAAGGGGGCCGACCTACGAGCAGTACTTC.

The J gene is TRBJ1-5, the V gene TRBV28; 8 bases are a match to TRBD1. The CDR3 covers 17 residues. Germline assignment: CDR1 MDHEN and CDR2 SYDVKM. V trimming: 5 bases; J trimming: 0 bases; junction bases outside the gene matches: 9. CDR3 sequence: CASSGGQGAYSNQPQHF. The DNA for the CDR3 is TGTGCCAGCAGTGGGGGGCAGGGGGCTTATAGCAATCAGCCCCAGCATTTT.

The chain has TRBV6-6 and TRBJ2-1; D gene uncertain. The CDR3 runs to 12 residues. V lost 8 bases to trimming and J lost 1 base, with 6 bases between them. Looked up from germline, CDR1 is MNHNY and CDR2 is SVGAGI (reference sequence). The CDR3 loop reads CASGGSYNEQFF. The DNA of the CDR3 is TGTGCCAGCGGTGGGTCCTACAATGAGCAGTTCTTC.

The chain uses TRBV27 and TRBJ1-1; the D gene is possibly TRBD1 (6 bases). The germline V and J ends were trimmed by 6 bases and 4 bases, with 12 bases remaining between them. This CDR3 has 13 residues. Per the germline V gene, CDR1 is MNHEY and CDR2 is SMNVEV (reference sequence). The CDR3, as DNA: TGTGCCAGCAGGGGGGGCGCGGGCACTGAAGCTTTCTTT. It encodes CASRGGAGTEAFF.

The chain combines TRBV5-4 with TRBJ2-1; 11 bases agree with TRBD2. This CDR3 is built from 17 residues. The V and J ends lost 3 bases and 6 bases, in that order; junction bases with no gene match: 11. The germline CDR1 and CDR2 sequences are SGHNT and YYREEE (reference sequence). In DNA form, the CDR3 reads TGTGCCAGCAGCTCGCCCGGACTAGCGGGTCCCCCCAATGAGCAGTTCTTC. It is translated as CASSSPGLAGPPNEQFF.

This rearrangement joins TRBV5-1 to TRBJ2-1; D unclear. The CDR3 extends over 14 amino acids. Germline V gene lookup returns CDR1 SGHRS and CDR2 YFSETQ. V shed 3 bases and J shed 8 bases, with 15 bases lying between them. CDR3 sequence: CASSWITGLDEQFF. CDR3 nucleotides: TGCGCCAGCAGCTGGATTACCGGTCTGGATGAGCAGTTCTTC.

The rearrangement uses TRBV19 and TRBJ1-5; tentative D call: TRBD1 (5 bases). This CDR3 region has 14 residues. Germline CDR1 reads LNHDA; CDR2 reads SQIVND (reference sequence). V lost 7 bases, J lost 4 bases, and 14 bases lay in between. The CDR3 reads CASTRDGINQPQHF. The CDR3 region has the DNA TGTGCCAGTACCCGGGACGGAATTAATCAGCCCCAGCATTTT.